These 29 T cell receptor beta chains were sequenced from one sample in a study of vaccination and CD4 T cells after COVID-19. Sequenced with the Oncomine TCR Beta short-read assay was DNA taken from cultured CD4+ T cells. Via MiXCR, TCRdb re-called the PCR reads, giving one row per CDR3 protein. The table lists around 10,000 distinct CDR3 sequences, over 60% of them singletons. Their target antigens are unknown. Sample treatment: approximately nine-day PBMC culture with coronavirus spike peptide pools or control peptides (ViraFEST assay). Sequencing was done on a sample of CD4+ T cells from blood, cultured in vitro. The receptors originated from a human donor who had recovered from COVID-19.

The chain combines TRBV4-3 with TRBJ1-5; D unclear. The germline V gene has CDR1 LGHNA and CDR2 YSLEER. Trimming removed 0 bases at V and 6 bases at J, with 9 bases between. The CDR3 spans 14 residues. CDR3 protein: CASSQDLGIQPQHF. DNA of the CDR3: TGCGCCAGCAGCCAAGATCTAGGGATTCAGCCCCAGCATTTT.

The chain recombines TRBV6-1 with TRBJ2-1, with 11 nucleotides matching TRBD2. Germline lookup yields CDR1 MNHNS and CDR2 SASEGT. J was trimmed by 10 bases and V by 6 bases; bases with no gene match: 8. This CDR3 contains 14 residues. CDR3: CASSAPGTSGEQFF. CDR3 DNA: TGTGCCAGCAGCGCTCCCGGGACTAGCGGAGAGCAGTTCTTC.

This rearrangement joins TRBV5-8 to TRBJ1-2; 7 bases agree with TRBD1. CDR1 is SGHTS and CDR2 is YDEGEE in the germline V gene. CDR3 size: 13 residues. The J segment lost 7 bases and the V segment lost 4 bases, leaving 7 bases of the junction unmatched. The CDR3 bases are TGTGCCAGCAGCGACCGGGACAGTAGTGGCTACACCTTC. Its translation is CASSDRDSSGYTF.

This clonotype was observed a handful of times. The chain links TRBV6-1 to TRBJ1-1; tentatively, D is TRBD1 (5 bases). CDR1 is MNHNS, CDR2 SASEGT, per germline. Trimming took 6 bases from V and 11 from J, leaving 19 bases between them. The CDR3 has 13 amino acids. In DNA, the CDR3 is TGTGCCAGCAGCTCGTCCCCAGAGGGGTTGGCTTTCTTT. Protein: CASSSSPEGLAFF.

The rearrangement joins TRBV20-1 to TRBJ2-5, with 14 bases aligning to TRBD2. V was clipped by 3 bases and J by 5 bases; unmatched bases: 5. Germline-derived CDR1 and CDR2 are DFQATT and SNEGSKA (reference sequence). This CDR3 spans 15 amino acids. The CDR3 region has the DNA TGCAGTGCTAGGGGGACTAGCGGGAGTCCGGAGACCCAGTACTTC. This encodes CSARGTSGSPETQYF.

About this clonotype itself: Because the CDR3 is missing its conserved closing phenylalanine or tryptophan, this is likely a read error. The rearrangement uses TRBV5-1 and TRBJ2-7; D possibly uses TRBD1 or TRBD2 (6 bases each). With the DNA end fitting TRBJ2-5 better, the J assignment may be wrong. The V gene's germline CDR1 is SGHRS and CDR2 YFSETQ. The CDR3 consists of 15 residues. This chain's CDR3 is CASSRMIGGEETQYL. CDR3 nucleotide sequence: TGCGCCAGCAGCCGAATGATCGGGGGCGAAGAGACCCAGTACTTA.

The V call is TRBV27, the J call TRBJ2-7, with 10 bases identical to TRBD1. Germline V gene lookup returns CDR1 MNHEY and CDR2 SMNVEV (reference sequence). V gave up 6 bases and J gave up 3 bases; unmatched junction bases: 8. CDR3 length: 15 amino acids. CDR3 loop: CASSPMGTGVYEQYF. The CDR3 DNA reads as TGTGCCAGCAGCCCAATGGGGACAGGGGTCTACGAGCAGTACTTC.

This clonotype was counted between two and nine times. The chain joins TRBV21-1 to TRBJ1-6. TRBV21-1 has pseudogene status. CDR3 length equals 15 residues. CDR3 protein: CASSKLSHHNSPLHF. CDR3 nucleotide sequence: TGTGCCAGCAGCAAACTCTCTCACCATAATTCACCCCTCCACTTT.

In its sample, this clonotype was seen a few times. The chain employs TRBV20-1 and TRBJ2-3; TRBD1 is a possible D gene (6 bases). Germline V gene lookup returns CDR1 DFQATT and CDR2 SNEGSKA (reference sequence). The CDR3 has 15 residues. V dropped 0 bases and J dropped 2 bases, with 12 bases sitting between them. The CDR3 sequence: CSARDAGTPTDTQYF. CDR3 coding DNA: TGCAGTGCTAGAGACGCCGGGACACCCACAGATACGCAGTATTTT.

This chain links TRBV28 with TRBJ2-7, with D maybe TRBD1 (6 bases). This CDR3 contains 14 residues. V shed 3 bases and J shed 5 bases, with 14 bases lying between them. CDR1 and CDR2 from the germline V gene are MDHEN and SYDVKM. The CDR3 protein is CASSLSGAPNEQYF. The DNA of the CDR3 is TGTGCCAGCAGTTTGTCAGGGGCCCCAAACGAGCAGTACTTC.

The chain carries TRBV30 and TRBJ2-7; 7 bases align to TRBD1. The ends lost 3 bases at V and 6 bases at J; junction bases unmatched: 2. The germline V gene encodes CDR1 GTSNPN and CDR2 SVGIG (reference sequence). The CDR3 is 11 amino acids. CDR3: CAWRRQGEQYF. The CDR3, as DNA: TGTGCCTGGAGGAGACAGGGCGAGCAGTACTTC.

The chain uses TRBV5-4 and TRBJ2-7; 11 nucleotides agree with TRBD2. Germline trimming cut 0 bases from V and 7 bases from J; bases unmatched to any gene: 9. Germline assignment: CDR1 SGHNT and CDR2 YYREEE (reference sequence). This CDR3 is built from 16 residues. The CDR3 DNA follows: TGTGCCAGCAGCTTGGGCTTAGCGGGAGGGCCGGAGGAGCAGTACTTC. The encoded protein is CASSLGLAGGPEEQYF.

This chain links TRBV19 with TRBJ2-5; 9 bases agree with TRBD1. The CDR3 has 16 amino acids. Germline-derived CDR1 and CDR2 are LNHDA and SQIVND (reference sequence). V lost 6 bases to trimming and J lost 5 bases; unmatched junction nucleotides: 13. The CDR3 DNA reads TGTGCCAGTAGGCAGACCAACAGGGGGCTTTTGGAGACCCAGTACTTC. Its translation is CASRQTNRGLLETQYF. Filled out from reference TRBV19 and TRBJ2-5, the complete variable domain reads DGGITQSPKYLFRKEGQNVTLSCEQNLNHDAMYWYRQDPGQGLRLIYYSQIVNDFQKGDIAEGYSVSREKKESFPLTVTSAQKNPTAFYLCASRQTNRGLLETQYFGPGTRLLVL.

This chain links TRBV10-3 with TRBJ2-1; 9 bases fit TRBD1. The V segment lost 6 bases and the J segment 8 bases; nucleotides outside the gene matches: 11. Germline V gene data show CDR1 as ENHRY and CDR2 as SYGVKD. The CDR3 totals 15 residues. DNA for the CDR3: TGTGCCATCAGGGCGGGACAGGGAGGGGGCGATGAGCAGTTCTTC. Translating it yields CAIRAGQGGGDEQFF.

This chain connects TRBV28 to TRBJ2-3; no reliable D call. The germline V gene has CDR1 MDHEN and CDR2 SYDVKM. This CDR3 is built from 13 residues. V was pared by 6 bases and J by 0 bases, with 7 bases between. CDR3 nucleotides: TGTGCCAGCAGGGCGACTAGCACAGATACGCAGTATTTT. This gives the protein CASRATSTDTQYF. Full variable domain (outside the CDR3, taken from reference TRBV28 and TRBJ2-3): DVKVTQSSRYLVKRTGEKVFLECVQDMDHENMFWYRQDPGLGLRLIYFSYDVKMKEKGDIPEGYSVSREKKERFSLILESASTNQTSMYLCASRATSTDTQYFGPGTRLTVL.

For the CDR3, the DNA is TGCAGTGCTAGACCGGGACTAGCGGGACTACCCTACGAGCAGTACTTC. Amino acids: CSARPGLAGLPYEQYF. J is TRBJ2-7 and V is TRBV20-1; 13 nucleotides line up with TRBD2. Germline V gene sequence: CDR1 DFQATT, CDR2 SNEGSKA (reference sequence). V was clipped by 2 bases and J by 2 bases; unmatched bases: 6. CDR3 size: 16 residues.

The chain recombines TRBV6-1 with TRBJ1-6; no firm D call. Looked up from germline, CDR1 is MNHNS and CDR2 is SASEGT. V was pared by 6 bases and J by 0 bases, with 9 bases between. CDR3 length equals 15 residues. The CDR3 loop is CASSPMSSYNSPLHF. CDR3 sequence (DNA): TGTGCCAGCAGCCCCATGAGCTCCTATAATTCACCCCTCCACTTT.

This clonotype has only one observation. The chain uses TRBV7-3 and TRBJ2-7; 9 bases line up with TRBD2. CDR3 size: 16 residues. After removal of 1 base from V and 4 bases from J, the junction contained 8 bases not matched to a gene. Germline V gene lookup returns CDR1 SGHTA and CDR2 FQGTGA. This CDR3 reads CASSLRGTSTSYEQYF. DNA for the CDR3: TGTGCCAGCAGCTTAAGGGGGACTAGCACTTCGTACGAGCAGTACTTC. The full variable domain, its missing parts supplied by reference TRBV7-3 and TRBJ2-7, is GAGVSQTPSNKVTEKGKYVELRCDPISGHTALYWYRQSLGQGPEFLIYFQGTGAADDSGLPNDRFFAVRPEGSVSTLKIQRTERGDSAVYLCASSLRGTSTSYEQYFGPGTRLTVT.

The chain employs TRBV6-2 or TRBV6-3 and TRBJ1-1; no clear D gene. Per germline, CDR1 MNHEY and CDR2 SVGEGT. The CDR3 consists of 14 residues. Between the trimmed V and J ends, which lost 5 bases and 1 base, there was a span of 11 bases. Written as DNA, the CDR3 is TGTGCCAGCAGTATTAACCGGAGGAACACTGAAGCTTTCTTT. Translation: CASSINRRNTEAFF.

CDR3 amino acids: CASSESRGGASYGYTF. CDR3 DNA sequence: TGTGCCAGCAGTGAATCCCGGGGGGGCGCCTCCTATGGCTACACCTTC. This chain connects TRBV25-1 to TRBJ1-2, with a possible D match to TRBD1 (6 bases). The CDR3 loop spans 16 amino acids. The V and J ends lost 1 base and 4 bases respectively, with 16 bases between them. Germline CDR1 MGHDK, CDR2 SYGVNS.

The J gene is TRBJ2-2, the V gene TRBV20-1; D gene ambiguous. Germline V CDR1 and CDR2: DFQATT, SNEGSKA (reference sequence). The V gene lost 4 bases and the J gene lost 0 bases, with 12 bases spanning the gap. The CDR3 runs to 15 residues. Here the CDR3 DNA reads TGCAGTGCTAAAGCAAGTACTGCGAACACCGGGGAGCTGTTTTTT. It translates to CSAKASTANTGELFF.

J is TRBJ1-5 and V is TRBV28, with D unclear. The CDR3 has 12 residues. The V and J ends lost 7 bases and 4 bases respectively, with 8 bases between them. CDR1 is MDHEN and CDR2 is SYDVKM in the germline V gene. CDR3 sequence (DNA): TGTGCCAGCAACTCGGGAAATCAGCCCCAGCATTTT. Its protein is CASNSGNQPQHF.

CDR3 DNA: TGCAGTGCCCCAGGGTCGAACACTGAAGCTTTCTTT. It codes for CSAPGSNTEAFF. The chain uses TRBV20-1 and TRBJ1-1; TRBD1 might be the D (5 bases). V lost 6 bases and J lost 1, with 9 bases in between. The CDR3 is 12 amino acids. Germline CDR1 DFQATT, CDR2 SNEGSKA (reference sequence).

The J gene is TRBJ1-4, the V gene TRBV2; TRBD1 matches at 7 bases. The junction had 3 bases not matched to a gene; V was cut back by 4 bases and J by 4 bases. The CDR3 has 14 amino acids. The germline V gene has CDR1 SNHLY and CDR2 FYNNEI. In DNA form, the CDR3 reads TGTGCCAGCAGTGTGGGGGACAGTAATGAAAAACTGTTTTTT. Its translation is CASSVGDSNEKLFF. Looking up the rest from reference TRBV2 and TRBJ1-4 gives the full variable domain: EPEVTQTPSHQVTQMGQEVILRCVPISNHLYFYWYRQILGQKVEFLVSFYNNEISEKSEIFDDQFSVERPDGSNFTLKIRSTKLEDSAMYFCASSVGDSNEKLFFGSGTQLSVL.

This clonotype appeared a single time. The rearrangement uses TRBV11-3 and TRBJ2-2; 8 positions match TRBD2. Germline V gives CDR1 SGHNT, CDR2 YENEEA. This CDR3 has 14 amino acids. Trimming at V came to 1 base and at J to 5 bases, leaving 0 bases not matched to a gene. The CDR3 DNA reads TGTGCCAGCAGCTTAGCGGGAGGGACCGGGGAGCTGTTTTTT. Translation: CASSLAGGTGELFF.

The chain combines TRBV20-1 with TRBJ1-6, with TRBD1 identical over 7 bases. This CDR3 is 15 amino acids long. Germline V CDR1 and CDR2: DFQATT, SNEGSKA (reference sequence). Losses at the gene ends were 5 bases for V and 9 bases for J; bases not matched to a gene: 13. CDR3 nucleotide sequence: TGCAGTGCTCCGGCCGGGACAGTGGAGTCTTCACCCCTCCACTTT. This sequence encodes CSAPAGTVESSPLHF.

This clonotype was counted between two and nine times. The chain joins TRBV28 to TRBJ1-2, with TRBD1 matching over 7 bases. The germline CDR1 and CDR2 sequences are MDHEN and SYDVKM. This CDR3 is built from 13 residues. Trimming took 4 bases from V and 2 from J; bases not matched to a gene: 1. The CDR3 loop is CASSSGQNYGYTF. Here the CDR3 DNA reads TGTGCCAGCAGTTCGGGACAGAACTATGGCTACACCTTC.

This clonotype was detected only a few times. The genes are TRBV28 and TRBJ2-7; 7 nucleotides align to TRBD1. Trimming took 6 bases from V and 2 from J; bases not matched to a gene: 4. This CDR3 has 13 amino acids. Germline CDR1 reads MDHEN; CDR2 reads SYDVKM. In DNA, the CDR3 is TGTGCCAGCAGGACCGGGACAGCCTACGAGCAGTACTTC. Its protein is CASRTGTAYEQYF. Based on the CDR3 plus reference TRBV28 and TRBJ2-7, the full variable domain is DVKVTQSSRYLVKRTGEKVFLECVQDMDHENMFWYRQDPGLGLRLIYFSYDVKMKEKGDIPEGYSVSREKKERFSLILESASTNQTSMYLCASRTGTAYEQYFGPGTRLTVT.

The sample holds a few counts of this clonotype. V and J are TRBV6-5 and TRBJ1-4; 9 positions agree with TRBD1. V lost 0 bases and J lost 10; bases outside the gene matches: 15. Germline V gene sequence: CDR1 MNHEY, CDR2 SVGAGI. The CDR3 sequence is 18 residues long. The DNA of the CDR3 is TGTGCCAGCAGTTACTCGACAGGGCAGGGACAGGGTGTGGGAAAACTGTTTTTT. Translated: CASSYSTGQGQGVGKLFF.